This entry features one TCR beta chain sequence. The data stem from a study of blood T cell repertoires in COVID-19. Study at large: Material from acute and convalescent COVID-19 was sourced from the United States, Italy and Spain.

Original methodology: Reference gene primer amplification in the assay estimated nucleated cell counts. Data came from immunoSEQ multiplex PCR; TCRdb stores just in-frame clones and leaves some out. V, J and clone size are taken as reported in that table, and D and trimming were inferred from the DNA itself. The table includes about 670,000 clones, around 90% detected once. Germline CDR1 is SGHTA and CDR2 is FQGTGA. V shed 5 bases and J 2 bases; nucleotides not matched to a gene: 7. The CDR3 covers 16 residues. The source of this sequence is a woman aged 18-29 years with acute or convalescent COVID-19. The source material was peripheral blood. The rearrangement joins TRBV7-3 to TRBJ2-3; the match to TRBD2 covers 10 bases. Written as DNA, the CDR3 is TGTGCCAGCAGCGCTACCGGGACTAGCGTCACAGATACGCAGTATTTT. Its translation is CASSATGTSVTDTQYF.